The source of this T cell receptor beta chain is a study of post-analysis software for immune sequencing data. As for the study in general: Clinical courses comprised relapsing-remitting, secondary progressive and progressive-relapsing multiple sclerosis.

Sequencing libraries made from TCR beta cDNA carried unique molecular identifiers. With roughly 0.9 to 11 million T cells as the source, some 510,000 cDNA molecules resulted. Via MiXCR, TCRdb re-called the PCR reads, giving one row per CDR3 protein. The table has roughly 580,000 distinct CDR3 sequences, around 40% seen once. This clonotype was recorded only once. What it recognizes is unknown. Study-level findings and limits: Comparison with controls showed significantly lower normalized Chao1 diversity in multiple sclerosis patients. Strong co-clustering by F measure linked samples that shared a preparation batch. Roughly 5 TRBV segments (TRBV5-6, TRBV5-1 and TRBV20-1 among them) occurred more frequently in patients than in controls.

The CDR3 is 16 residues long. The V gene's germline CDR1 is MNHNS and CDR2 SASEGT. Trimming removed 4 bases from V and 0 bases from J; junction bases left unmatched: 3. This chain connects TRBV6-1 to TRBJ2-7, with 13 bases identical to TRBD2. Sample: blood. The receptor's source is a girl between 5 and 17 years old with multiple sclerosis. In DNA form, the CDR3 reads TGTGCCAGCAGTGCAAGACTAGCGGGAGGCTCCTACGAGCAGTACTTC. It yields the protein CASSARLAGGSYEQYF.